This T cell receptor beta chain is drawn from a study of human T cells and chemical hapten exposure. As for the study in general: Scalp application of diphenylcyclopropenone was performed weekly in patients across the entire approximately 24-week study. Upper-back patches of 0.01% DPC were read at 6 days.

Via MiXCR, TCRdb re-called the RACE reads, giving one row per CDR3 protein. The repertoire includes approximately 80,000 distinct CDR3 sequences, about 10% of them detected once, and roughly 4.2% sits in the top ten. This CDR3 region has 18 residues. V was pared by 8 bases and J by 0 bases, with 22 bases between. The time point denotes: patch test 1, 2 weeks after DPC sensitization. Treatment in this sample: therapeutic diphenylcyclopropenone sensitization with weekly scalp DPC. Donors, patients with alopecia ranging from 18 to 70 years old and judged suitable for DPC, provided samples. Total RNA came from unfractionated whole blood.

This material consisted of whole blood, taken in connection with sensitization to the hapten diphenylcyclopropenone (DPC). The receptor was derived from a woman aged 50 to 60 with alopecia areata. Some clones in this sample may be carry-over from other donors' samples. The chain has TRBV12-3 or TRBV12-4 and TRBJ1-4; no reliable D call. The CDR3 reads CASSRERLLETTNEKLFF. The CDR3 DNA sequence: TGTGCCAGCTCCCGGGAACGCCTCTTGGAGACAACTAATGAAAAACTGTTTTTT.